This TCR beta chain is from a study of blood T cell repertoires in COVID-19. Study context: The United States, Italy and Spain were the sources of the acute and convalescent COVID-19 samples.

Adults between about 18 and 95 years of age took part from under 25 US areas. Cohorts were determined from participant-reported clinical history. V shed 6 bases and J 6 bases; nucleotides not matched to a gene: 7. The CDR3 is 16 amino acids. From germline, CDR1 is SGHTA and CDR2 FQGNSA. The method was immunoSEQ multiplex PCR; TCRdb's version includes in-frame clones alone and lacks a portion of them. The sample contains roughly 150,000 clones, 75% to 90% of which appear only once. J is TRBJ2-2 and V is TRBV7-2; 13 positions agree with TRBD2. Sequencing was performed on PBMCs or T cells enriched from blood (not recorded which). This receptor was obtained from a man aged 65 to 85 who had been exposed to COVID-19. Here the CDR3 reads CASSPGLAGVPGELFF. The CDR3 DNA is TGTGCCAGCAGTCCCGGACTAGCGGGAGTACCCGGGGAGCTGTTTTTT.